The clone carrying this T cell receptor beta chain was seen a handful of times. The data stem from a study of blood T cell repertoires in COVID-19. Those enrolled in Seattle joined during active infection and were followed longitudinally afterward. Profiled with immunoSEQ multiplex PCR; TCRdb holds only in-frame clones, not every one. The sample yields 50,000 to 80,000 clones, more than 75% seen once. V was pared by 3 bases and J by 6 bases, with 14 bases of the junction left unmatched. The germline V gene encodes CDR1 SGHRS and CDR2 YFSETQ. The CDR3 extends over 18 amino acids. This receptor was obtained from a man in his sixties with COVID-19, enrolled during active disease. J is TRBJ2-5 and V is TRBV5-1, with TRBD2 identical over 13 bases. The sample was peripheral blood. DNA for the CDR3: TGCGCCAGCAGCTCAGGACTAGCGGGGGAACTCCCTCGGAAGACCCAGTACTTC. Translating it yields CASSSGLAGELPRKTQYF. Full variable domain (outside the CDR3, taken from reference TRBV5-1 and TRBJ2-5): KAGVTQTPRYLIKTRGQQVTLSCSPISGHRSVSWYQQTPGQGLQFLFEYFSETQRNKGNFPGRFSGRQFSNSRSEMNVSTLELGDSALYLCASSSGLAGELPRKTQYFGPGTRLLVL.